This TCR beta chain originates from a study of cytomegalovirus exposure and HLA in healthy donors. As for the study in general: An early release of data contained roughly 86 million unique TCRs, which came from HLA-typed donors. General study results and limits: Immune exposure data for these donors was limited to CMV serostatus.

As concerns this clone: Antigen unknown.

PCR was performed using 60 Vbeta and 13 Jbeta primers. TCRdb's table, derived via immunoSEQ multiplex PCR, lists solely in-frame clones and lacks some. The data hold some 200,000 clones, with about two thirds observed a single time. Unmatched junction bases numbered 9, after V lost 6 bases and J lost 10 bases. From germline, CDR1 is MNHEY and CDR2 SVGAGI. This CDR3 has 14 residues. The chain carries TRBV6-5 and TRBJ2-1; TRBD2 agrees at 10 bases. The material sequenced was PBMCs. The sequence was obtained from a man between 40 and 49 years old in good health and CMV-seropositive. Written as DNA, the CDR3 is TGTGCCAGCAGAAATAGCGGGGGGCGTCGCGAGCAGTTCTTC. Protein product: CASRNSGGRREQFF.